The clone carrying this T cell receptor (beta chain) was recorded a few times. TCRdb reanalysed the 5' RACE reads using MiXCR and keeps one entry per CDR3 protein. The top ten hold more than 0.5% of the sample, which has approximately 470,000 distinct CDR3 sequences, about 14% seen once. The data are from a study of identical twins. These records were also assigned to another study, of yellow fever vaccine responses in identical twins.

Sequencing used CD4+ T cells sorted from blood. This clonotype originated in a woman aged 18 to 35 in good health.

CDR3 nucleotide sequence: TGCGCCAGCAGACGTTCTTCCAGCGGGAGTTGGGAGCAGTACTTC. This translates into CASRRSSSGSWEQYF. The rearrangement uses TRBV5-1 and TRBJ2-7, with 8 positions matching TRBD2. This CDR3 has 15 amino acids. Germline V gene sequence: CDR1 SGHRS, CDR2 YFSETQ. The junction had 14 bases not matched to a gene; V was cut back by 5 bases and J by 7 bases.